This TCR beta chain comes out of a study of cytomegalovirus exposure and HLA in healthy donors. The PCR contained 60 Vbeta and 13 Jbeta primers. TCRdb's table, derived via immunoSEQ multiplex PCR, lists solely in-frame clones and lacks some. The sample holds around 120,000 clones, approximately 80% seen once. V was cut by 5 bases and J by 2 bases, with 13 bases left in between. The CDR3 runs to 16 residues. CDR1 and CDR2 (germline): MGHRA, YSYEKL. Only one count was recorded for this clone. These donors, healthy bone marrow donors, were studied. The chain recombines TRBV4-1 with TRBJ2-6; weak D call: TRBD2 (5 bases). The sequence was collected from a human donor in good health. Material for sequencing was PBMCs. The CDR3 DNA sequence: TGCGCCAGCAGCTCCCCCGGAGGTCCTGGGGCCAACGTCCTGACTTTC. This translates into CASSSPGGPGANVLTF.